The TCR beta chain described here comes from a study of neoadjuvant anti-PD-1 for oral cavity cancer. Trimming left V 5 bases short and J 5 bases short, with 10 bases between. The CDR3 length is 13 residues. The germline V gene encodes CDR1 SGDLS and CDR2 YYNGEE. The time point was: after neoadjuvant nivolumab, at surgical resection. Here immunoSEQ multiplex PCR was the method, and the copy in TCRdb shows in-frame clones only, minus some. The table lists 73,000 or so clones, more than 75% of them singletons. The specimen comprised PBMCs, sampled after nivolumab (anti-PD-1) treatment. The TCR comes from a person aged 35-79 years with oral cavity squamous cell carcinoma. The gene calls are TRBV9 and TRBJ2-2, with TRBD2 as a possible D gene (5 bases). The CDR3 is CASSPPGTGELFF. Written as DNA, the CDR3 is TGTGCCAGCAGTCCCCCGGGGACCGGGGAGCTGTTTTTT.